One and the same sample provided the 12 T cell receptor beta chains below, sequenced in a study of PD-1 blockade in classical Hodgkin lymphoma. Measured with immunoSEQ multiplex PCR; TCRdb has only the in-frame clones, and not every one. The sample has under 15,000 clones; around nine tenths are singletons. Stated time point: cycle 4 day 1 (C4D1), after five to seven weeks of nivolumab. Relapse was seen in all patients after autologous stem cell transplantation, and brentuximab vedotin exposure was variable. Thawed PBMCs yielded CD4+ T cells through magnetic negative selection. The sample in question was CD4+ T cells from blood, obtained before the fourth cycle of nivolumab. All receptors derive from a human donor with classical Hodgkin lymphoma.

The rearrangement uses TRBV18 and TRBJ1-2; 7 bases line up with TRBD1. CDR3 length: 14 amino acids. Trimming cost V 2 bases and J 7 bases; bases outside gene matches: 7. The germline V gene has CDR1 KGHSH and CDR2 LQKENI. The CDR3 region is CASSPFDRVGGYTF. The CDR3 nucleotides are TGTGCCAGCTCACCATTTGACAGGGTGGGTGGCTACACCTTC. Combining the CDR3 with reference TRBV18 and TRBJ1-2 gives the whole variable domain NAGVMQNPRHLVRRRGQEARLRCSPMKGHSHVYWYRQLPEEGLKFMVYLQKENIIDESGMPKERFSAEFPKEGPSILRIQQVVRGDSAAYFCASSPFDRVGGYTFGSGTRLTVV.

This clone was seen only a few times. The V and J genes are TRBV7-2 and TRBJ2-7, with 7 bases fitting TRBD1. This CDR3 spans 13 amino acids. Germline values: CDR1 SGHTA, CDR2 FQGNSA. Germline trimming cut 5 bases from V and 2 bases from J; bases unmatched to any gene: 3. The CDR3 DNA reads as TGTGCCAGCAGCCCGGGACAGACCTACGAGCAGTACTTC. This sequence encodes CASSPGQTYEQYF.

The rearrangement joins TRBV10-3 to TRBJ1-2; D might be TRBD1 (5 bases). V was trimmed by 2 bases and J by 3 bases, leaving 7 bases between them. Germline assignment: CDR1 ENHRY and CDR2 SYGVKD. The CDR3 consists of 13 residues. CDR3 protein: CAISEGADYGYTF. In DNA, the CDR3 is TGTGCCATCAGTGAGGGGGCGGACTATGGCTACACCTTC.

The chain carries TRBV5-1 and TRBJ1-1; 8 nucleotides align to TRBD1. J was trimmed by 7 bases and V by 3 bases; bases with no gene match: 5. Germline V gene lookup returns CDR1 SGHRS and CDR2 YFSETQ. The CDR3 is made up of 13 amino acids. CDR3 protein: CASSSDRGIEAFF. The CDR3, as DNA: TGCGCCAGCAGCTCCGACAGGGGCATTGAAGCTTTCTTT.

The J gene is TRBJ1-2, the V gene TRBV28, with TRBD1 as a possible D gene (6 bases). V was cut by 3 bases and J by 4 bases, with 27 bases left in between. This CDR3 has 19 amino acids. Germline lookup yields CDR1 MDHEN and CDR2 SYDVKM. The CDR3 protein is CASSFMKGGRGGVIYGYTF. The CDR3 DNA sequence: TGTGCCAGCAGTTTTATGAAGGGGGGCCGCGGGGGAGTCATCTATGGCTACACCTTC.

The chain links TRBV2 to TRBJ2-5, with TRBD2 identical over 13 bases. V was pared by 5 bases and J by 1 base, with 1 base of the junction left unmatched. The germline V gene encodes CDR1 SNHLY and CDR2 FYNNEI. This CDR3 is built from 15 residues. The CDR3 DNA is TGTGCCAGCAGTAGACTAGCGGGGGGCCAAGAGACCCAGTACTTC. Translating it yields CASSRLAGGQETQYF.

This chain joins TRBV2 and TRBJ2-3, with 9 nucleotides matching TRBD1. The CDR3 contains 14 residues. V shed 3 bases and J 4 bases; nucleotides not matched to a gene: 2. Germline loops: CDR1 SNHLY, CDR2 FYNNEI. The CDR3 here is CASSEDRGSDTQYF. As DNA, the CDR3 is TGTGCCAGCAGTGAGGACAGGGGCTCAGATACGCAGTATTTT.

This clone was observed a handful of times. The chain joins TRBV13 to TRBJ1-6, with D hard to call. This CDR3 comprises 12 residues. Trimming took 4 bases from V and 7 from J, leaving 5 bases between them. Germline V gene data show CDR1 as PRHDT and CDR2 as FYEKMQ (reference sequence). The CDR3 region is CASSSGNSPLHF. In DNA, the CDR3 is TGTGCCAGCAGCTCCGGGAATTCACCCCTCCACTTT.

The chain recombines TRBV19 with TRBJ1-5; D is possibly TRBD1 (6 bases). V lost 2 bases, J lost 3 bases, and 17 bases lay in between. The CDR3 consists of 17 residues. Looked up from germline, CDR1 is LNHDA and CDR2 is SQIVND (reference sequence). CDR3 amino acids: CASSISGHTGINQPQHF. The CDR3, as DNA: TGTGCCAGTAGTATATCTGGCCACACAGGGATCAATCAGCCCCAGCATTTT.

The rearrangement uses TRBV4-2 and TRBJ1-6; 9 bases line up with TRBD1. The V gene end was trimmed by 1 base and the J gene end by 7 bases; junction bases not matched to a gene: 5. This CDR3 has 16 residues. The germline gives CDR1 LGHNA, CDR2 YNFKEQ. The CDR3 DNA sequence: TGTGCCAGCAGCCAAGGGGGACAGGGAGGCAATTCACCCCTCCACTTT. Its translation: CASSQGGQGGNSPLHF.

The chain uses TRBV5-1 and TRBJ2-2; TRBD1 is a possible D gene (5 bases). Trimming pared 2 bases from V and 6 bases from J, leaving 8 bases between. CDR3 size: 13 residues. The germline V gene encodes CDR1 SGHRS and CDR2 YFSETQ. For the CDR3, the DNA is TGCGCCAGCAGCTTTCAGGGTTCCGGGGAGCTGTTTTTT. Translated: CASSFQGSGELFF.

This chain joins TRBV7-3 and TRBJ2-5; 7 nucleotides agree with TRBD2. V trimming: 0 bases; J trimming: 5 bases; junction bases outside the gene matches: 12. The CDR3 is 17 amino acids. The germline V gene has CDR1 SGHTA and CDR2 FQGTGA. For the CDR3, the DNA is TGTGCCAGCAGCTTAACGTCCTTAGGCGGGAGATGGGAGACCCAGTACTTC. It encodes CASSLTSLGGRWETQYF.